This TCR beta chain was captured by sequencing in a study of blood T cells in healthy people across ages. This clonotype was counted a few times. The second PCR ran about 6 to 12 cycles with a sample-barcoded 5' primer and J-beta primers. Via MiXCR, TCRdb re-called the 5' RACE reads, giving one row per CDR3 protein. The data contain around 1,100,000 distinct CDR3 sequences, less than 45% of them singletons. V gave up 6 bases and J gave up 3 bases; unmatched junction bases: 4. The CDR3 spans 15 residues. Germline lookup yields CDR1 DFQATT and CDR2 SNEGSKA (reference sequence). This chain uses TRBV20-1 with TRBJ2-3, with 15 positions matching TRBD2. The receptor was derived from a man aged 18 to 30 in good health. Source material: blood. In DNA form, the CDR3 reads TGCAGTGCCACAGGGACTAGCGGGGGGACAGATACGCAGTATTTT. This encodes CSATGTSGGTDTQYF.